This T cell receptor (beta chain) derives from a study of T cell repertoires in ileal Crohn's disease. As for the study in general: Operated complications were stricturing disease (roughly 60%) and penetrating disease (about 40%).

Repertoires were generated with immunoSEQ multiplex PCR, while TCRdb's copy carries only in-frame clones and drops some. This sample has roughly 6,800 clones, with around 72% found just once. Germline-derived CDR1 and CDR2 are MNHNS and SASEGT. This CDR3 spans 12 amino acids. Trimming pared 7 bases from V and 4 bases from J, leaving 10 bases between. Comments on this clone: Its antigen remains unidentified.

Stated time point: proximal margin of the surgical specimen (macroscopically non-inflamed). Broader study findings: Sorted CD8 T cells held more high-frequency clones than CD4.

The sequencing input was ileal tissue. This sequence was found in an adult with Crohn's disease. V gene TRBV6-1 combines with J gene TRBJ1-2; D ambiguous. In DNA form, the CDR3 reads TGTGCCAGCAAGGAGATCCTCTATGGCTACACCTTC. It specifies CASKEILYGYTF.